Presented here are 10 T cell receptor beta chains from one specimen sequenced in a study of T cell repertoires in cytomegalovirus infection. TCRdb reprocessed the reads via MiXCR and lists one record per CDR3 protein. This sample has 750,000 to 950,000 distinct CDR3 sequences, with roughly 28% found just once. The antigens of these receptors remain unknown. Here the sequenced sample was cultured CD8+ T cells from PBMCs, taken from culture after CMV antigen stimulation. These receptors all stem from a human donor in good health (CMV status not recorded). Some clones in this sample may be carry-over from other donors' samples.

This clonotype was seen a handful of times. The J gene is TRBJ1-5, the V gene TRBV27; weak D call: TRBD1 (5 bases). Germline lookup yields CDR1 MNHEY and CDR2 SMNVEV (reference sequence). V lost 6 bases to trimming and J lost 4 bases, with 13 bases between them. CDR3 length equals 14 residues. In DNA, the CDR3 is TGTGCCAGCAGGACTCAAACAGGAAATCAGCCCCAGCATTTT. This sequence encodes CASRTQTGNQPQHF.

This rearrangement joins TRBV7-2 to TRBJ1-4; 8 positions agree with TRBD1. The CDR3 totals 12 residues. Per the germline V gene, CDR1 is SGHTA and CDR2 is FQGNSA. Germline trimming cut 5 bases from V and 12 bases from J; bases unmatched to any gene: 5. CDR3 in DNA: TGTGCCAGCAGCGAAAACAGGGGGGAACTGTTTTTT. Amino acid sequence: CASSENRGELFF.

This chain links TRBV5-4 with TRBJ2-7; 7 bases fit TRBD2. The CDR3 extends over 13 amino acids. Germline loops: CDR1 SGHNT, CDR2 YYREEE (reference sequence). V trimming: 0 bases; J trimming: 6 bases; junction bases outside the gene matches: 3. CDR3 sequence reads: CASSLGPGGEQYV. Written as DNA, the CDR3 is TGTGCCAGCAGCTTGGGCCCGGGAGGCGAGCAGTACGTC.

The CDR3, as DNA: TGTGCCAGCAGCCAAGATCGAATCCTGAGCTCCTACAATGAGCAGTTCTTC. Its translation is CASSQDRILSSYNEQFF. The chain has TRBV3-1 and TRBJ2-1; D remains unclear. Germline values: CDR1 LGHDT, CDR2 YNNKEL (reference sequence). V was cut by 0 bases and J by 0 bases, with 12 bases left in between. This CDR3 spans 17 amino acids.

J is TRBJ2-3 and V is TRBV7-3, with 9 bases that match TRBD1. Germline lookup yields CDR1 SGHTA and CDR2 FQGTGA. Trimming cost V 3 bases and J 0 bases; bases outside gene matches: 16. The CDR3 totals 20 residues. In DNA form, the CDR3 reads TGTGCCAGCAGCTTTGGGGGACAGGGAATAGGTGACTATAGCACAGATACGCAGTATTTT. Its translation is CASSFGGQGIGDYSTDTQYF.

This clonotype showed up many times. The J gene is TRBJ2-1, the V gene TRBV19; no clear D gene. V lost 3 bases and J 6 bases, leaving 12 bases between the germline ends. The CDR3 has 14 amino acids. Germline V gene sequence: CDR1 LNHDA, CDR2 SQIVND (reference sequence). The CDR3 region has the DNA TGTGCCAGTAGTATTCGAACTGTGGGCAATGAGCAGTTCTTC. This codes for CASSIRTVGNEQFF.

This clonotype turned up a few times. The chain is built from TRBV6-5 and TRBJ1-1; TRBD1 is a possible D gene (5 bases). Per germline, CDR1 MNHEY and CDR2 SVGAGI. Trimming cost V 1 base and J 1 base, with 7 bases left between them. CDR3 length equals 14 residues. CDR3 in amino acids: CASSYFGQNTEAFF. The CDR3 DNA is TGTGCCAGCAGTTACTTCGGACAGAACACTGAAGCTTTCTTT.

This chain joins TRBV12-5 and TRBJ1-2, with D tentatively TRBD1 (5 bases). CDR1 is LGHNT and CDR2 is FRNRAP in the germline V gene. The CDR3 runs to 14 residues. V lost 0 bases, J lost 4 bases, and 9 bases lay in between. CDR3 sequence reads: CASGLVDGAYGYTF. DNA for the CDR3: TGTGCTAGTGGTTTGGTTGACGGGGCCTATGGCTACACCTTC.

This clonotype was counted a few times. CDR3 bases: TGTGCCAGCAGCTTCGGCTACGACGAGCAGTACGTC. Protein sequence: CASSFGYDEQYV. This chain connects TRBV7-9 to TRBJ2-7; D unresolved. Germline CDR1 is SEHNR and CDR2 is FQNEAQ (reference sequence). The CDR3 extends over 12 amino acids. With 3 bases removed from V and 5 bases from J, the gap between germline ends came to 8 bases.

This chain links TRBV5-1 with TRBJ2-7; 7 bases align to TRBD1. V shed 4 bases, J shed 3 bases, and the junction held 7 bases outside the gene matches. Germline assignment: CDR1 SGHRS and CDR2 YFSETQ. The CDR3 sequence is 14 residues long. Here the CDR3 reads CASSPRGQVYEQYF. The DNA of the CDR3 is TGCGCCAGCAGCCCCCGAGGACAGGTCTACGAGCAGTACTTC.